These 19 T cell receptor beta chains came from one sample sequenced in a study of cytomegalovirus exposure and HLA in healthy donors. Primers for the PCR totalled 60 Vbeta and 13 Jbeta. Clones were read by immunoSEQ multiplex PCR, and TCRdb kept only the in-frame ones, dropping some. The sample records 120,000 or so clones, around 83% being singletons. Sequencing used PBMCs. The receptors come from a woman aged 60-75 years in good health and CMV-seropositive.

This clone was counted a few times. The rearrangement uses TRBV4-1 and TRBJ2-7; 10 positions agree with TRBD1. CDR1 and CDR2 from the germline V gene are MGHRA and YSYEKL. The CDR3 loop spans 15 amino acids. The ends lost 0 bases at V and 4 bases at J; junction bases unmatched: 3. The DNA of the CDR3 is TGCGCCAGCAGCCAAGAACGGGGACAGGGGTACGAGCAGTACTTC. This codes for CASSQERGQGYEQYF.

This chain connects TRBV18 to TRBJ1-2; 9 bases map to TRBD1. V dropped 0 bases and J dropped 2; count of bases not matched to a gene: 4. This CDR3 comprises 16 residues. In germline, CDR1 is KGHSH, CDR2 LQKENI. The CDR3 region has the DNA TGTGCCAGCTCACCACCGACGGGACAGGGAAACTATGGCTACACCTTC. Residues: CASSPPTGQGNYGYTF.

Only a few counts were recorded for this clone. The chain combines TRBV29-1 with TRBJ1-2, with D maybe TRBD1 (5 bases). The length of the CDR3 is 11 residues. CDR1 is SQVTM, CDR2 ANQGSEA, per germline. V shed 7 bases and J shed 5 bases, with 11 bases lying between them. The DNA of the CDR3 is TGCAGCGCCTGGGGGGGGTATGGCTACACCTTC. Residues: CSAWGGYGYTF.

This chain links TRBV30 with TRBJ2-5; no clear D gene. The J call is uncertain, as TRBJ2-7 better fits the DNA end. Germline lookup yields CDR1 GTSNPN and CDR2 SVGIG (reference sequence). The CDR3 is made up of 12 amino acids. The CDR3 coding sequence is TGTGCCTGGAGTGAATCATCCTACGAGCAGTACTTC. This translates into CAWSESSYEQYF.

The gene calls are TRBV18 and TRBJ2-5; D is ambiguous. Trimming pared 4 bases from V and 2 bases from J, leaving 11 bases between. Germline V CDR1 and CDR2: KGHSH, LQKENI. The CDR3 is made up of 14 amino acids. CDR3 amino acids: CASSLSNGQETQYF. As DNA, the CDR3 is TGTGCCAGCTCACTATCCAACGGTCAAGAGACCCAGTACTTC.

The rearrangement links TRBV4-1 to TRBJ2-2, with 12 nucleotides matching TRBD2. Losses at the gene ends were 2 bases for V and 7 bases for J; bases not matched to a gene: 8. Germline values: CDR1 MGHRA, CDR2 YSYEKL. This CDR3 region has 17 residues. CDR3 nucleotides: TGCGCCAGCAGCCAACAAGCCCGGACTAGCGGGATCGGGGAGCTGTTTTTT. Its protein product is CASSQQARTSGIGELFF.

The chain joins TRBV5-1 to TRBJ2-7, with 11 bases identical to TRBD2. Germline trimming cut 4 bases from V and 1 base from J; bases unmatched to any gene: 4. The length of the CDR3 is 15 residues. Germline CDR1 reads SGHRS; CDR2 reads YFSETQ. Here the CDR3 reads CASSVTSGRSYEQYF. CDR3 sequence (DNA): TGCGCCAGCAGCGTAACTAGCGGGAGATCCTACGAGCAGTACTTC.

The chain has TRBV11-2 and TRBJ2-1; 15 bases align to TRBD2. V shed 5 bases, J shed 10 bases, and the junction held 6 bases outside the gene matches. CDR1 and CDR2 from the germline V gene are SGHAT and FQNNGV. CDR3 length: 15 amino acids. CDR3 residues: CASSRGLAGGSEQFF. CDR3 DNA: TGTGCCAGCAGCCGGGGACTAGCGGGAGGAAGCGAGCAGTTCTTC. The variable domain in full, with the rest retrieved from reference TRBV11-2 and TRBJ2-1, is EAGVAQSPRYKIIEKRQSVAFWCNPISGHATLYWYQQILGQGPKLLIQFQNNGVVDDSQLPKDRFSAERLKGVDSTLKIQPAKLEDSAVYLCASSRGLAGGSEQFFGPGTRLTVL.

Points on this clone: A read error may produce the germline difference seen at one junction end. The V gene is TRBV19, the J gene TRBJ1-1, with 8 bases lining up with TRBD1. The length of the CDR3 is 15 residues. CDR1 LNHDA and CDR2 SQIVND come from the germline V gene (reference sequence). The CDR3 region has the DNA TGTGCCACCCAAGACCAGGGGGCGGCGAACGCTGAAGCTTTCTTT. Amino acid sequence: CATQDQGAANAEAFF.

The chain couples TRBV5-4 to TRBJ2-1, with TRBD2 matching over 8 bases. The length of the CDR3 is 15 residues. The germline V gene encodes CDR1 SGHNT and CDR2 YYREEE (reference sequence). Trimming at V came to 3 bases and at J to 4 bases, leaving 6 bases not matched to a gene. CDR3: CASSSPTSGYNEQFF. CDR3 bases: TGTGCCAGCAGCTCACCAACTAGCGGTTACAATGAGCAGTTCTTC.

This chain connects TRBV2 to TRBJ1-3, with 8 bases matching TRBD1. The V gene end was trimmed by 3 bases and the J gene end by 2 bases; junction bases not matched to a gene: 3. This CDR3 region has 15 residues. CDR1 and CDR2 from the germline V gene are SNHLY and FYNNEI. The CDR3 sequence is CASSENRGTGNTIYF. The CDR3 region has the DNA TGTGCCAGCAGTGAGAACAGGGGGACTGGAAACACCATATATTTT.

The V gene is TRBV5-1, the J gene TRBJ2-5, with D tentatively TRBD2 (5 bases). In germline, CDR1 is SGHRS, CDR2 YFSETQ. Trimming shortened V by 4 bases and J by 1 base, and 11 bases separated the two germline ends. The CDR3 is 14 amino acids. CDR3 in DNA: TGCGCCAGCAGCCCCGCGGGCCGCCAAGAGACCCAGTACTTC. Its protein product is CASSPAGRQETQYF.

The chain links TRBV30 to TRBJ2-5, with D unclear. Germline V gene lookup returns CDR1 GTSNPN and CDR2 SVGIG (reference sequence). The CDR3 spans 11 residues. V was shortened by 0 bases and J by 5 bases, with 4 bases between the two germline ends. Here the CDR3 reads CAWSVSETQYF. The CDR3 DNA is TGTGCCTGGAGTGTATCTGAGACCCAGTACTTC.

The gene calls are TRBV7-8 and TRBJ1-5; the D gene is possibly TRBD1 (5 bases). Trimming shortened V by 1 base and J by 4 bases, and 17 bases separated the two germline ends. This CDR3 is built from 17 residues. Per germline, CDR1 SGHVS and CDR2 FQNEAQ. The CDR3 region is CASSLEPDRQLNQPQHF. CDR3 DNA: TGTGCCAGCAGCTTAGAGCCCGATAGACAGCTAAATCAGCCCCAGCATTTT. The full variable domain, in which reference TRBV7-8 and TRBJ1-5 provide the parts outside the CDR3, is GAGVSQSPRYKVAKRGQDVALRCDPISGHVSLFWYQQALGQGPEFLTYFQNEAQLDKSGLPSDRFFAERPEGSVSTLKIQRTQQEDSAVYLCASSLEPDRQLNQPQHFGDGTRLSIL.

This clone occurred a few times. The chain uses TRBV28 and TRBJ1-2, with D possibly TRBD1 on 5 matching bases. Trimming cost V 5 bases and J 8 bases, with 18 bases left between them. Germline CDR1 is MDHEN and CDR2 is SYDVKM. The CDR3 length is 14 residues. The CDR3 nucleotides read TGTGCCAGCAGTCCCGCGGGGGTAGGGCAAGGCTACACCTTC. Encoded protein: CASSPAGVGQGYTF.

The chain couples TRBV7-3 to TRBJ1-1; D remains unclear. Germline CDR1 and CDR2: SGHTA and FQGTGA. V lost 2 bases to trimming and J lost 3 bases, with 7 bases between them. CDR3 size: 13 residues. The CDR3 region is CASSLSKYTEAFF. The CDR3 region has the DNA TGTGCCAGCAGCTTATCTAAGTACACTGAAGCTTTCTTT. Supplemented by reference TRBV7-3 and TRBJ1-1, the full variable domain reads GAGVSQTPSNKVTEKGKYVELRCDPISGHTALYWYRQSLGQGPEFLIYFQGTGAADDSGLPNDRFFAVRPEGSVSTLKIQRTERGDSAVYLCASSLSKYTEAFFGQGTRLTVV.

This clone has just one count. V and J are TRBV15 and TRBJ2-5; TRBD1 matches 11 bases. The germline CDR1 and CDR2 sequences are LNHNV and YYDKDF (reference sequence). The junction had 7 bases not matched to a gene; V was cut back by 5 bases and J by 5 bases. The CDR3 is made up of 15 amino acids. The CDR3 reads CATSPRDRGSETQYF. The CDR3 bases are TGTGCCACCAGCCCCCGGGACAGGGGGAGTGAGACCCAGTACTTC. The whole variable domain, filled in from reference TRBV15 and TRBJ2-5, reads DAMVIQNPRYQVTQFGKPVTLSCSQTLNHNVMYWYQQKSSQAPKLLFHYYDKDFNNEADTPDNFQSRRPNTSFCFLDIRSPGLGDTAMYLCATSPRDRGSETQYFGPGTRLLVL.

Remarks on this clone: Germline and junction disagree at one end, which may indicate a read error. The sample holds other DNA sequences that translate to the same CDR3. The rearrangement joins TRBV28 to TRBJ1-5, with D tentatively TRBD1 (5 bases). CDR1 and CDR2 from the germline V gene are MDHEN and SYDVKM. CDR3 length: 14 amino acids. CDR3 amino acids: CASRTGQGHQPQHF. The CDR3, as DNA: TGTGCCAGCAGGACGGGTCAGGGCCATCAGCCCCAACATTTT. The full variable domain, completed using reference TRBV28 and TRBJ1-5, is DVKVTQSSRYLVKRTGEKVFLECVQDMDHENMFWYRQDPGLGLRLIYFSYDVKMKEKGDIPEGYSVSREKKERFSLILESASTNQTSMYLCASRTGQGHQPQHFGDGTRLSIL.

This clone occurred once. The genes are TRBV9 and TRBJ2-7; D is undetermined. The V gene's germline CDR1 is SGDLS and CDR2 YYNGEE. CDR3 size: 14 residues. V lost 0 bases and J 0 bases, leaving 7 bases between the germline ends. The DNA of the CDR3 is TGTGCCAGCAGCGTAGGACACACCTCCTACGAGCAGTACTTC. This gives the protein CASSVGHTSYEQYF.